This T cell receptor beta chain was identified during a study of shared clonotypes between healthy human individuals. Overall study context: Plates per donor: three CD4 naive, three CD4 memory, two CD8 naive, one CD8 memory. General observations from the study: Few donors limited the genetic and exposure-history diversity represented. Larger estimated richness was generally seen in naive subsets than in memory subsets.

Sequencing used immunoSEQ multiplex PCR; TCRdb keeps in-frame clones, though not all of them. Among roughly 2,000,000 clones, around 95% were seen once, and the ten largest hold about 1.7%. A word on this clone: What it binds is not known.

It was CD45RO-negative cells, positively selected for CCR7, that made up naive CD8 cells, with terminally differentiated effector memory CD45RA+ cells excluded. Adults of Caucasian background living in Nashville, Tennessee made up all donors. CDR1 and CDR2 (germline): SGHVS, FQNEAQ. This CDR3 region has 17 residues. V lost 2 bases and J 0 bases, leaving 17 bases between the germline ends. The sequence was obtained from a man aged 18 to 30 in good health. Some clones in this sample may be carry-over from other donors' samples. The chain joins TRBV7-8 to TRBJ2-7, with D maybe TRBD2 (6 bases). Source material: naive CD8+ T cells from PBMCs. This chain's CDR3 is CASSLNPPAGTSYEQYF. The CDR3 DNA reads as TGTGCCAGCAGCTTAAACCCTCCGGCGGGAACCTCCTACGAGCAGTACTTC.